These 8 T cell receptor beta chains were sequenced from one sample in a study of graft-versus-host responses after intestinal transplantation. Antigens for these TCRs are unknown. Using immunoSEQ multiplex PCR, the repertoire was profiled, and TCRdb retains in-frame clones only, with some absent. The sample holds some 88,000 clones; around 93% are singletons and the top ten take 1.5% to 2.5%. The sequences come from unstimulated CD8+ T cells sorted from spleen or lymph node cells, collected before intestinal transplant. Receptors originate from a human donor who received an intestinal transplant.

This chain links TRBV4-3 with TRBJ1-1; D not certain. Germline assignment: CDR1 LGHNA and CDR2 YSLEER. CDR3 length: 15 residues. Trimming left V 1 base short and J 1 base short, with 10 bases between. Here the CDR3 DNA reads TGCGCCAGCAGCCAAGGAGGTGGAGCGAACACTGAAGCTTTCTTT. Translating gives CASSQGGGANTEAFF.

The V and J genes are TRBV25-1 and TRBJ2-7; TRBD2 might be the D (7 bases). Germline loops: CDR1 MGHDK, CDR2 SYGVNS. The CDR3 contains 15 residues. V lost 4 bases to trimming and J lost 1 base, with 14 bases between them. The CDR3: CASSGPRGGSYEQYF. In nucleotides, the CDR3 is TGTGCCAGCAGTGGTCCCAGGGGAGGGTCCTACGAGCAGTACTTC.

This rearrangement joins TRBV10-3 to TRBJ2-1, with 11 positions matching TRBD2. J lost 8 bases, V lost 6 bases, and 0 bases had no gene match. From germline, CDR1 is ENHRY and CDR2 SYGVKD. The CDR3 spans 12 residues. The CDR3 region is CAIRLAGDEQFF. The DNA of the CDR3 is TGTGCCATCAGACTAGCGGGGGATGAGCAGTTCTTC.

The chain employs TRBV27 and TRBJ2-7, with a weak D call TRBD2 (5 bases). Per germline, CDR1 MNHEY and CDR2 SMNVEV (reference sequence). This CDR3 region has 12 residues. V was shortened by 0 bases and J by 7 bases, with 7 bases between the two germline ends. The DNA of the CDR3 is TGTGCCAGCAGTTTATCGTCGGGGGAGCAGTACTTC. Translated, it gives CASSLSSGEQYF.

The CDR3 is CASSPRQGESFGYTF. DNA for the CDR3: TGCGCCAGCAGCCCCAGACAGGGTGAATCTTTCGGCTACACCTTC. The V gene is TRBV4-1, the J gene TRBJ1-2; 7 bases fit TRBD1. The CDR3 covers 15 residues. Germline V CDR1 and CDR2: MGHRA, YSYEKL. V lost 4 bases to trimming and J lost 8 bases; unmatched junction nucleotides: 13.

This chain connects TRBV13 to TRBJ2-7; 11 positions match TRBD2. CDR1 PRHDT and CDR2 FYEKMQ come from the germline V gene (reference sequence). The V gene end was trimmed by 4 bases and the J gene end by 7 bases; junction bases not matched to a gene: 12. The CDR3 sequence is 16 residues long. CDR3 loop: CASSSARASGGQEQYF. CDR3 DNA sequence: TGTGCCAGCAGCTCAGCAAGGGCTAGCGGGGGGCAAGAGCAGTACTTC.

The chain is built from TRBV2 and TRBJ1-1; TRBD1 might be the D (5 bases). V lost 6 bases, J lost 10 bases, and 12 bases lay in between. Germline assignment: CDR1 SNHLY and CDR2 FYNNEI. This CDR3 is 11 amino acids long. The CDR3 is CASRGLGGAFF. As DNA, the CDR3 is TGTGCCAGCAGGGGTCTCGGGGGAGCTTTCTTT.

This chain links TRBV25-1 with TRBJ1-4; 7 bases are shared with TRBD1. There are 15 residues in the CDR3. V shed 3 bases, J shed 3 bases, and the junction held 4 bases outside the gene matches. Germline V gives CDR1 MGHDK, CDR2 SYGVNS. The DNA for the CDR3 is TGTGCCAGCAGTGACGGGGACAGTCCTAATGAAAAACTGTTTTTT. Amino acids: CASSDGDSPNEKLFF.